This T cell receptor beta chain appears in the sequencing data of a study of cytomegalovirus exposure and HLA in healthy donors. Concerning this clone: The antigen is unknown.

Unmatched junction bases numbered 1, after V lost 6 bases and J lost 1 base. There are 13 residues in the CDR3. Germline-derived CDR1 and CDR2 are MNHNY and SVGAGI (reference sequence). This PCR relied on a set of 60 Vbeta primers and 13 Jbeta primers. The data were produced by immunoSEQ multiplex PCR, yet TCRdb's version contains in-frame clones alone and is incomplete. The data show fewer than 180,000 clones, about 64% seen once. Study-wide points: TRBV6-2, TRBV6-3 and some other V segments were excluded as indistinguishable. It emerged from a later analysis that several of the most significant clusters appeared to be linked to common viral pathogens. More clonal expansion characterized HLA-associated TCR beta chains than equally common others in a later analysis.

The chain recombines TRBV6-6 with TRBJ2-7; 9 nucleotides match TRBD1. This TCR was recovered from a woman aged 55-75 years in good health and CMV-seropositive. The sequencing input was PBMCs. The chain's CDR3 is CASRTGGSYEQYF. The CDR3, as DNA: TGTGCCAGCAGGACAGGGGGTTCCTACGAGCAGTACTTC.